This is a list of T cell receptor beta chains from one sample in a study of blood T cell repertoires in COVID-19. Generated by immunoSEQ multiplex PCR, the TCRdb table keeps only in-frame clones and is missing some. This table has fewer than 150,000 clones, approximately 90% appearing once. Sequenced sample: peripheral blood. These receptors were collected from a woman between 70 and 85 years old who had recovered from COVID-19. Both conserved end residues are trimmed from each CDR3.

cdr3_aa j_call v_call
ASSTWGGYEQY TRBJ2-7 TRBV7-3
ASSGGTSGPYEQY TRBJ2-7 TRBV3-1/TRBV3-2
AISGQATGELF TRBJ2-2 TRBV10-3
ASSFDGGYGYT TRBJ1-2 TRBV5-1
ASSSGQFSYEQY TRBJ2-7 TRBV11-2
ASSWTGGLNTGELF TRBJ2-2 TRBV9
ASSPAGGSGSYEQF TRBJ2-1 TRBV7-2
ASSPTGGTQPQH TRBJ1-5 TRBV5-5
ASSAGGLSYNEQF TRBJ2-1 TRBV9
ASSARGQGASGELF TRBJ2-2 TRBV7-6
ASGGSDNEKLF TRBJ1-4 TRBV11-3
ASSQEVGTGTDEQY TRBJ2-7 TRBV5-6
ASSFPGTDSGNTIY TRBJ1-3 TRBV5-5
ASKGLMNTEAF TRBJ1-1 TRBV6-5
ASSQSQLAGYYNEQF TRBJ2-1 TRBV4-3
ASSLGGSGGYT TRBJ1-2 TRBV5-4
ASSLGTGHQPQH TRBJ1-5 TRBV7-9
ATSDFGGQWGVEETQY TRBJ2-5 TRBV24-1
ASSQDGGLAGAGDNEQF TRBJ2-1 TRBV4-3
ASSLTGGENIQY TRBJ2-4 TRBV18
ASSSRQASTDTQY TRBJ2-3 TRBV5-4
ASSERSRGETQY TRBJ2-5 TRBV2
ASSLTGSGYGYT TRBJ1-2 TRBV2
ASSDTGWGDTQY TRBJ2-3 TRBV7-2
ASRQGSNQPQH TRBJ1-5 TRBV12-3/TRBV12-4
ASSRGLAVTDTQY TRBJ2-3 TRBV7-3
ASRTGSLYNSPLH TRBJ1-6 TRBV6-5
ASSLYPGVDYEQY TRBJ2-7 TRBV11-1
ASSPPGQGARQPQH TRBJ1-5 TRBV7-2
ASIGQGAGGAEAF TRBJ1-1 TRBV6-6
AWNAGDTDTQY TRBJ2-3 TRBV30
ASSLLEGGTSQF TRBJ2-1 TRBV7-2
ASQSTGGDRNQPQH TRBJ1-5 TRBV28
ASSYGLGQTDTQY TRBJ2-3 TRBV7-2
ASSYYIGQGGEQY TRBJ2-7 TRBV6-5
ASSWDSSYNEQF TRBJ2-1 TRBV9
ASTRSREGYGYT TRBJ1-2 TRBV19
ATSDPTGFDGELF TRBJ2-2 TRBV24-1
ATGLGGNTGELF TRBJ2-2 TRBV24-1
ASSGTSGRMETQY TRBJ2-5 TRBV6-2/TRBV6-3
ASSSRRLAGDTGELF TRBJ2-2 TRBV19
ASAATGEQF TRBJ2-1 TRBV5-1